This T cell receptor beta chain was obtained from a study of blood T cell repertoires in COVID-19. Study processing details: Amplifying reference gene primers gave estimates of nucleated cell counts. Repertoires were generated with immunoSEQ multiplex PCR, while TCRdb's copy carries only in-frame clones and drops some. From that table come the V and J calls and clone size; the DNA was used to work out D and trimming. The sample lists about 240,000 clones; around 83% were seen once. Source material: peripheral blood. This clonotype originated in a woman of 80 years or more with acute or convalescent COVID-19.

Here the CDR3 reads CASSSRDSMNTEAFF. DNA for the CDR3: TGTGCCAGCAGCTCCCGGGACAGCATGAACACTGAAGCTTTCTTT. The rearrangement links TRBV7-9 to TRBJ1-1, with 7 positions matching TRBD1. Trimming removed 4 bases from V and 0 bases from J; junction bases left unmatched: 5. CDR1 and CDR2 (germline): SEHNR, FQNEAQ (reference sequence). CDR3 size: 15 residues.